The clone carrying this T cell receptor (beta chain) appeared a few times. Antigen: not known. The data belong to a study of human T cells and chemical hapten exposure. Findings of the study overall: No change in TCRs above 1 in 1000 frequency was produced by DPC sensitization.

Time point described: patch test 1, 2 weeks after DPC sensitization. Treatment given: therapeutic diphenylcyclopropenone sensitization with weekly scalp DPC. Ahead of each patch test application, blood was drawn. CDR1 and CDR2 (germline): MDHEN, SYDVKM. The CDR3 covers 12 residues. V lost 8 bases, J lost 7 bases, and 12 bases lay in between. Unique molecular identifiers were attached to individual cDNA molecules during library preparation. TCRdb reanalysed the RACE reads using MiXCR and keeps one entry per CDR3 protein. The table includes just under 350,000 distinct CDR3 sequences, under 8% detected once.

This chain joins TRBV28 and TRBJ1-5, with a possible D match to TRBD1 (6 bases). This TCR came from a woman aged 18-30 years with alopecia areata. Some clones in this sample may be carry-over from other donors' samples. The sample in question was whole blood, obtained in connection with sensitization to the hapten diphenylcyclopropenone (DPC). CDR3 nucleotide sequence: TGTGCCAGCGATCAGGGGAGGCAGCCCCAGCATTTT. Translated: CASDQGRQPQHF.